This T cell receptor (beta chain) is drawn from a study of T cell repertoires in cytomegalovirus infection. The overall study: Researchers turned to recently identified HLA-C-restricted CMV epitopes as well as well-studied HLA-B-restricted ones. The public TCR beta signatures pointed to both CMV infection and matching HLA type. Whole-study findings and limits: The response measured ex vivo was dominated by TCR beta clonotypes (HLA-C-restricted and CMV-specific).

One entry per CDR3 protein, called by TCRdb with MiXCR from the reads. Among about 830,000 distinct CDR3 sequences listed, around a third were seen once. Between the trimmed V and J ends, which lost 3 bases and 9 bases, there was a span of 8 bases. This CDR3 contains 11 residues. This clonotype was seen only a few times. Its antigen is unidentified. The sequences come from cultured CD8+ T cells from PBMCs, collected from culture after CMV antigen stimulation. The chain is built from TRBV12-3 or TRBV12-4 and TRBJ1-1, with D maybe TRBD1 (5 bases). The clonotype comes from a human donor in good health (CMV status not recorded). Some clones in this sample may be carry-over from other donors' samples. CDR3 region: CASSFGTQAFF. In DNA, the CDR3 is TGTGCCAGCAGTTTTGGGACCCAAGCTTTCTTT.